The rows below give T cell receptor beta chains drawn from one sample of a study of T cells after yellow fever vaccination. In TCRdb, the 5' RACE reads were re-called with MiXCR into one record per CDR3 protein. The data contain 300,000 to 450,000 distinct CDR3 sequences, about 8.3% of them singletons. Here the sequenced sample was PBMCs, taken roughly 46 days after the first yellow fever vaccination. These receptors came from a man younger than 35 who received the YFV17D yellow fever vaccine. Both conserved end residues are part of each CDR3.

v_call	j_call	cdr3_aa
TRBV5-6	TRBJ2-1	CASSLGAAGNEQFF
TRBV7-2	TRBJ2-1	CASRAGVFNEQFF
TRBV12-5	TRBJ2-6	CASGLVPGVGANVLTF
TRBV20-1	TRBJ2-1	CSTLGQGWNEQFF
TRBV12-3/TRBV12-4	TRBJ2-1	CASGLTSGGHNEQFF
TRBV6-2/TRBV6-3	TRBJ1-2	CASSYKRRALRYGYTF
TRBV10-2	TRBJ2-1	CASSPVGGGRYNEQFF
TRBV4-1	TRBJ1-6	CASSQATSSYNSPLHF
TRBV12-3/TRBV12-4	TRBJ1-5	CASSLDTFKEILNQPQHF
TRBV6-5	TRBJ1-6	CASSYSKVILGGSPLHF
TRBV9	TRBJ2-5	CASSVLVGGKETQYF
TRBV9	TRBJ2-1	CASSGHSRGNREQFF
TRBV5-1	TRBJ2-7	CASSPWGGYEQYF
TRBV20-1	TRBJ1-6	CSALIPPPGPLSTTNSPLHF
TRBV15	TRBJ2-1	CATSRTDYHNEQFF
TRBV5-4	TRBJ2-2	CASSLETVGELFF
TRBV19	TRBJ2-2	CASTQGPTNTGELFF
TRBV4-3	TRBJ2-1	CASSQAAGESYNEQFF
TRBV7-8	TRBJ2-7	CASSVGGALEQYF
TRBV18	TRBJ2-1	CASSPARGNEQFF
TRBV14	TRBJ2-2	CASSQAYGRDTGELFF
TRBV7-9	TRBJ1-2	CASSLAGFFGYTF
TRBV25-1	TRBJ1-4	CASSEGGRGGTNEKLFF
TRBV12-3/TRBV12-4	TRBJ2-1	CASSPGSYNEQFF
TRBV11-2	TRBJ2-3	CASSLVRNTQYF
TRBV18	TRBJ1-1	CASSPVENTRNTEAFF
TRBV27	TRBJ1-4	CATDPGAHRGKCEKLFF
TRBV7-6	TRBJ2-1	CASSQGGIYNEQFF
TRBV12-3/TRBV12-4	TRBJ1-2	CASSRRDSVNYGYTF
TRBV19	TRBJ2-2	CASSNYNTGELFF
TRBV9	TRBJ1-1	CASSPTDMNTEAFF